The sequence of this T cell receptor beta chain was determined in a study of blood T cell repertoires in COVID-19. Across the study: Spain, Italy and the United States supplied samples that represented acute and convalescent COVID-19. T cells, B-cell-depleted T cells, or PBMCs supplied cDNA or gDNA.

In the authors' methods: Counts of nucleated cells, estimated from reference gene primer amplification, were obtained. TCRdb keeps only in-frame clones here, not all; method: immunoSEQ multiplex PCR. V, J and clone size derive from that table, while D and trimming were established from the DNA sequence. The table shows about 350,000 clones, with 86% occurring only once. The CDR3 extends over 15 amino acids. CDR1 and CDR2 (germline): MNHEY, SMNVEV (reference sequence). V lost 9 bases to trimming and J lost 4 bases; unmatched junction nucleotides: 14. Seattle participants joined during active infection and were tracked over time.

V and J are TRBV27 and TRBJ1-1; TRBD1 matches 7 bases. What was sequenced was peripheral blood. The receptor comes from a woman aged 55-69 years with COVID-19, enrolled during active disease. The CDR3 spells CARPRDSGGGTEAFF. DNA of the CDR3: TGTGCCAGACCCCGGGACAGCGGAGGTGGCACTGAAGCTTTCTTT.